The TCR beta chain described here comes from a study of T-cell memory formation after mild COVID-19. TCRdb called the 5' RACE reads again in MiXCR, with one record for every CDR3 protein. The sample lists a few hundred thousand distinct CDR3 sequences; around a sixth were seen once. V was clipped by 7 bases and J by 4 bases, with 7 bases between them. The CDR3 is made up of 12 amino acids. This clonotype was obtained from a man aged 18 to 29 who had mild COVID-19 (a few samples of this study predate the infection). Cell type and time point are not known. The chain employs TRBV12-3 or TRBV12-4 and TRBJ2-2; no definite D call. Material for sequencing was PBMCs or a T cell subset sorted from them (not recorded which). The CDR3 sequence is CASMQTTGELFF. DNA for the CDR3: TGTGCCAGCATGCAGACCACCGGGGAGCTGTTTTTT.